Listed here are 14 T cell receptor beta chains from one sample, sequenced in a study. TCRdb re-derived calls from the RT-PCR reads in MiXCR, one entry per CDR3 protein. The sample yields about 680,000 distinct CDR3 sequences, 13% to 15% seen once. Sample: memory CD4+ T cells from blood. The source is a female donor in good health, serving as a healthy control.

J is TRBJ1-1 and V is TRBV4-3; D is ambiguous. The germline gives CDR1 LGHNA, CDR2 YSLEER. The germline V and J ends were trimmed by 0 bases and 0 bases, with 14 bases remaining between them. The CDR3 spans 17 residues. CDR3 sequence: CASSQDQNRYMNTEAFF. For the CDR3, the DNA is TGCGCCAGCAGCCAAGATCAGAACAGATACATGAACACTGAAGCTTTCTTT.

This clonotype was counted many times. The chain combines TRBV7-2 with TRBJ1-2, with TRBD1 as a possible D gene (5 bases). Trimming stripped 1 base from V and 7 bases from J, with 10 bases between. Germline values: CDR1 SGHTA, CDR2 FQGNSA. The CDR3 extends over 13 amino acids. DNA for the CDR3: TGTGCCAGCAGCTTAGTCGGGGCAGTTGGCTACACCTTC. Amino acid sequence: CASSLVGAVGYTF.

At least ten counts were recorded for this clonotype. DNA for the CDR3: TGCAGTGCTAGAGACGATACTAGGACTAGCGGGTCGGGCGAGCAGTACTTC. This encodes CSARDDTRTSGSGEQYF. This chain joins TRBV20-1 and TRBJ2-7; 11 bases are shared with TRBD2. Germline trimming cut 0 bases from V and 6 bases from J; bases unmatched to any gene: 13. Germline CDR1 reads DFQATT; CDR2 reads SNEGSKA (reference sequence). This CDR3 region has 17 residues.

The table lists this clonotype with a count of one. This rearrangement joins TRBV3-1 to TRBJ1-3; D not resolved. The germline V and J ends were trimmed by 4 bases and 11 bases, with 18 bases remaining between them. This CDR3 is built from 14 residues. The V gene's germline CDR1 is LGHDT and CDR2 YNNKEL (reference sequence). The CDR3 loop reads CASSRTWLGAAIYF. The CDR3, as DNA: TGTGCCAGCAGCCGGACGTGGCTCGGCGCTGCCATATATTTT.

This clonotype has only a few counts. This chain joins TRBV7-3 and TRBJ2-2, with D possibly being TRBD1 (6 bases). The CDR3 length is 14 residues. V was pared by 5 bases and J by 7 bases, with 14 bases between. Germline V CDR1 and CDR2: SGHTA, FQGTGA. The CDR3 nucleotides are TGTGCCAGCAGCCCGGGGACAAATGGCGGGGAGCTGTTTTTT. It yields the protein CASSPGTNGGELFF.

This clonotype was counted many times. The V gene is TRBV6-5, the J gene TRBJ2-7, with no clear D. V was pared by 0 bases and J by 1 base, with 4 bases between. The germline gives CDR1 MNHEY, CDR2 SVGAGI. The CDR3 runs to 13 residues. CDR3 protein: CASSYSVSYEQYF. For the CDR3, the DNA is TGTGCCAGCAGTTACTCGGTTTCCTACGAGCAGTACTTC.

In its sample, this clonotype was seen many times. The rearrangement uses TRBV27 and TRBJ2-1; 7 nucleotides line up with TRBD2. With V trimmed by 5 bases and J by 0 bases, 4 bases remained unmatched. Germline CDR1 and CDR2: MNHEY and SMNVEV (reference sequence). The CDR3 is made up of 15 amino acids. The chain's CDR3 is CASSQGGSSYNEQFF. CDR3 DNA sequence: TGTGCCAGCAGTCAAGGCGGGAGCTCCTACAATGAGCAGTTCTTC.

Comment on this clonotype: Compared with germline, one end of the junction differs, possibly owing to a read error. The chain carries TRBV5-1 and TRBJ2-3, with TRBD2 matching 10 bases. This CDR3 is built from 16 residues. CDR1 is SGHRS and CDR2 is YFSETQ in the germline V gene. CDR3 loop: CASRQELAGSTDTQYF. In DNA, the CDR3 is TGTGCCAGCAGGCAGGAACTAGCGGGATCCACAGATACGCAGTATTTT.

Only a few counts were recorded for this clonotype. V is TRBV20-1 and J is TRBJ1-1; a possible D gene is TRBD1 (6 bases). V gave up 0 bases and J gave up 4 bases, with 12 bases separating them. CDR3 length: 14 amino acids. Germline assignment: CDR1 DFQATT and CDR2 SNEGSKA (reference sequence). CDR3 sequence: CSAREVGGFTEAFF. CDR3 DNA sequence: TGCAGTGCTAGAGAGGTAGGGGGATTCACTGAAGCTTTCTTT.

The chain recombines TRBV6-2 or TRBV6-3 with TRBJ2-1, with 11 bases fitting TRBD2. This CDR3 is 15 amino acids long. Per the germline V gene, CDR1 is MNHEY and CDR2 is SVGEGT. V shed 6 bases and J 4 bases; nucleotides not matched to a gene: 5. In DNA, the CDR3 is TGTGCCAGCAGGAGACTAGCGGGGATTTACAATGAGCAGTTCTTC. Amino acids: CASRRLAGIYNEQFF.

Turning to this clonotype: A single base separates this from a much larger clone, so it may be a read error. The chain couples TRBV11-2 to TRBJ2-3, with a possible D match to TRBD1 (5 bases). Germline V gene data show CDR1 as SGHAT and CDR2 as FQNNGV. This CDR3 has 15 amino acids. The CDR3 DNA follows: TGTGCCAGCGGCTTAGTCGCAGGGCTCACAGATACGCAGTATTTT. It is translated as CASGLVAGLTDTQYF. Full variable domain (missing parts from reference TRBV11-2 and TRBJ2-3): EAGVAQSPRYKIIEKRQSVAFWCNPISGHATLYWYQQILGQGPKLLIQFQNNGVVDDSQLPKDRFSAERLKGVDSTLKIQPAKLEDSAVYLCASGLVAGLTDTQYFGPGTRLTVL.

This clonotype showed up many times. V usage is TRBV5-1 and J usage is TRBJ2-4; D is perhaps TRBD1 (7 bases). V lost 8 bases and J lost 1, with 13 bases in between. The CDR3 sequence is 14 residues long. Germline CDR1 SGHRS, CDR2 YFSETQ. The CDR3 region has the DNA TGCGCCAGTACAGGGGCGGGGGCCAAAAACATTCAGTACTTC. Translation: CASTGAGAKNIQYF.

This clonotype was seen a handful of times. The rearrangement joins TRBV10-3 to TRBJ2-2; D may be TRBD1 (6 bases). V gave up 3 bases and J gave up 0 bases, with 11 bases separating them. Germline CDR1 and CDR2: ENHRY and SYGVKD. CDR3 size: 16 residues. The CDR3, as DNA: TGTGCCATCAGTGAAAGGGACACCGCGAACACCGGGGAGCTGTTTTTT. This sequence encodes CAISERDTANTGELFF.

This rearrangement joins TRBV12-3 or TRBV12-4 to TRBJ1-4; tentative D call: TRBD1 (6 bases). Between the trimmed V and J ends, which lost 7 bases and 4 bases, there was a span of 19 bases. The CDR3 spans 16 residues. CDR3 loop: CASTQQGLTGNEKLFF. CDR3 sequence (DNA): TGTGCCAGCACTCAACAGGGCCTTACGGGTAATGAAAAACTGTTTTTT.